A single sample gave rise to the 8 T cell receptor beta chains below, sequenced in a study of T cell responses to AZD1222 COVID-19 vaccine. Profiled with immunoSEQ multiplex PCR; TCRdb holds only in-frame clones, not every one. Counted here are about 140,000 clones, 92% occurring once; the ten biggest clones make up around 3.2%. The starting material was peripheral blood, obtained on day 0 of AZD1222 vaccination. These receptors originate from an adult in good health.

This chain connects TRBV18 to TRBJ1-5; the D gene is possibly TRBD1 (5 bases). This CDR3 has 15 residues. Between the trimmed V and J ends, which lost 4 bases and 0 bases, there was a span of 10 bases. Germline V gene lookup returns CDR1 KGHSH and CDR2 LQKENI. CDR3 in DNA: TGTGCCAGCTCACGACAGTCAGATAGCAATCAGCCCCAGCATTTT. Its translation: CASSRQSDSNQPQHF.

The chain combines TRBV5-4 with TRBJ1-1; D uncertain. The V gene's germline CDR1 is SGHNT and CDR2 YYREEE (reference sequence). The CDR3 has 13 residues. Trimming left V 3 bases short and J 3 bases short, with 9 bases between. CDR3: CASSSRLDTEAFF. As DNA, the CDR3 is TGTGCCAGCAGCTCTAGGCTGGACACTGAAGCTTTCTTT.

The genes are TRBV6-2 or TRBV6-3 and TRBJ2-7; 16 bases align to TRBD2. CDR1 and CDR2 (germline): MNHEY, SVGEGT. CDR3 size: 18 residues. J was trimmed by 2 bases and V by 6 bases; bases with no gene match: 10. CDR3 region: CASSAGTSGRARAYEQYF. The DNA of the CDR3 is TGTGCCAGCAGCGCCGGGACTAGCGGGAGGGCCAGGGCCTACGAGCAGTACTTC.

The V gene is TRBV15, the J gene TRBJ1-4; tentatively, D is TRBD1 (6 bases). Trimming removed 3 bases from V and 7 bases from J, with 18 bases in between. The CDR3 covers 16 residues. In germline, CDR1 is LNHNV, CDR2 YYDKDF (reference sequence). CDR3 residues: CATSSMYRELGEKLFF. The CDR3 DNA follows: TGTGCCACCAGCAGTATGTACAGGGAGTTGGGTGAAAAACTGTTTTTT. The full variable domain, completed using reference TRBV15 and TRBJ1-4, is DAMVIQNPRYQVTQFGKPVTLSCSQTLNHNVMYWYQQKSSQAPKLLFHYYDKDFNNEADTPDNFQSRRPNTSFCFLDIRSPGLGDTAMYLCATSSMYRELGEKLFFGSGTQLSVL.

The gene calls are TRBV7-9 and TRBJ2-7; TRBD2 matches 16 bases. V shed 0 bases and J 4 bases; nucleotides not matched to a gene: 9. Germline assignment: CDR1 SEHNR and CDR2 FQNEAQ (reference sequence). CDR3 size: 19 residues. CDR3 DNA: TGTGCCAGCAGCTTAGCGTCGGGACTAGCGGGAGGGATTTTATACGAGCAGTACTTC. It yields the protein CASSLASGLAGGILYEQYF.

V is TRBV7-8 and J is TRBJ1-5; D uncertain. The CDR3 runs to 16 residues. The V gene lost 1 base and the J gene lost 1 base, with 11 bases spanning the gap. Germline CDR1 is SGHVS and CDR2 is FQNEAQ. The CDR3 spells CASSLETVPSNQPQHF. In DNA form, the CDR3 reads TGTGCCAGCAGCTTAGAGACCGTGCCCAGCAATCAGCCCCAGCATTTT.

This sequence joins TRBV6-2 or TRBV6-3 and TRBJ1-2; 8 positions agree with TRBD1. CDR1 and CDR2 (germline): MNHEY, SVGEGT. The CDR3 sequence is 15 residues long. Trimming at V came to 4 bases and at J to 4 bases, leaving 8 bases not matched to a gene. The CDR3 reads CASSSTTGAGYGYTF. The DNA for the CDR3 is TGTGCCAGCAGTTCAACGACAGGGGCAGGCTATGGCTACACCTTC.

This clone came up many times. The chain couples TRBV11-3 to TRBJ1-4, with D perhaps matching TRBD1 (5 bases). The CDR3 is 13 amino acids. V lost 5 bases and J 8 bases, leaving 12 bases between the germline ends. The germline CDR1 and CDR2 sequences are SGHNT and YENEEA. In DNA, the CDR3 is TGTGCCAGCAGCCTCCGACAGTTGGAAAAACTGTTTTTT. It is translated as CASSLRQLEKLFF.